This record looks at one TCR beta chain sequence and its context. Its antigen remains unidentified. This sample was included in a study of cytomegalovirus exposure and HLA in healthy donors. Study conclusions and caveats: The only immune exposure information that was available was CMV serostatus. For most subjects, TCR beta sequences were reported to predict HLA-A and HLA-B alleles with accuracy.

Trimming shortened V by 4 bases and J by 2 bases, and 15 bases separated the two germline ends. CDR1 and CDR2 from the germline V gene are SGHDT and YYEEEE. The CDR3 length is 15 residues. PCR primers comprised 60 Vbeta and 13 Jbeta primers. The table came from immunoSEQ multiplex PCR; TCRdb's copy has only in-frame clones and leaves some out. Its listing shows tens of thousands of clones. Sample: PBMCs. This TCR was recovered from a female donor in good health and CMV-seronegative. This chain links TRBV5-6 with TRBJ1-2; D not resolved. The CDR3 nucleotides are TGTGCCAGCAGCGTTCGAGGGATCCTCAACTATGGCTACACCTTC. This translates into CASSVRGILNYGYTF.